This TCR gamma chain was profiled in a study of Vδ1+ human thymocytes (dated by TCRdb to about 2018). A note on the overall study: As a data resource, the study described the mRNA-level TRG and TRD CDR3 repertoires found in highly purified Vdelta1+ thymocytes taken from young children. Earlier work had validated the multiplex-based CDR3 amplicon strategy against 5'RACE-based methods for generating CDR3 amplicons. General findings and caveats noted by the study authors: The use of highly purified populations and single-cell validation was advised by the authors, since misinterpretation of bulk repertoire data could be caused by unexpected Vdelta2 sequences. Because no clustering by age or sex was seen, donors were not stratified by age or sex in the analyses. Despite high sort purity, 15% to 25% of thymic TRD sequences were Vdelta2 (and few Vdelta3), unlike peripheral blood Vdelta1+ controls. Donors shared many TRG clonotypes (up to roughly 6.9x10^3), but TRD repertoires were essentially private, with at most 120 shared. In contrast to oligoclonal peripheral blood repertoires, thymic TRG and TRD repertoires appeared to be highly polyclonal with Gaussian CDR3 length distributions.

Compared with germline, V lacks 0 bases and J lacks 7 bases; bases without a gene match: 3. As encoded in the germline V gene (reference sequence), CDR1 is GITISATS while CDR2 is ISYDGTV. The CDR3, from cysteine to phenylalanine, totals 12 residues. The CDR3 DNA has 36 bases and is translated from base 1. This clone showed up many times. Its binding antigen is unknown. The record has no base qualities; no much larger clone is one base away. Other DNA sequences of this sample code for an identical CDR3. RNA extraction was performed with the RNeasy mini kit, and reverse transcription was done with Superscript III. To generate the CDR3 amplicons, a multiplex PCR was run using pooled V-gene forward primers together with a constant-region reverse primer that carried Illumina adaptor overhangs. After gel purification, the amplicons were indexed with Nextera index primers over eight extra PCR cycles and then purified using AMPure XP beads. Sequencing of the libraries was done on an Illumina MiSeq using paired-end 250 bp reads, dual indexing and a roughly 20% PhiX spike-in. As for how the authors treated the data: Reads were quality checked with FastQC, and TRG read pairs were merged with ea-utils fastq-join. IMGT/HighV-QUEST was used to annotate the sequences, only productive sequences with an unambiguous V-gene assignment were kept, and clonotypes were defined as sequences sharing an identical CDR3 sequence. VDJtools 1.1.1, tcR 2.2.3, Treemap and vegan Shannon diversity in R 3.4.4 were used for downstream analysis. In TCRdb, clones were called once more from the public reads by CATT, and rows of identical DNA were later combined. TCRdb's processing, not the authors' own work, is the source of the V and J calls. This sample holds tens of thousands of gamma-chain clones; roughly 21% were observed only once. The ten largest clones add up to under 2% of the sample.

Thymic samples were depleted of alphabeta T cells, then CD3+ TCRVdelta1+ TCRVdelta2- thymocytes were FACS-sorted. The purity of the sorted Vdelta1+ thymocytes fell between 98% and 99.6%. Thymic specimens were obtained from several paediatric patients, aged from about 5 days to 16 months, who were undergoing corrective cardiac surgery. After the thymic tissue was dispersed, mononuclear cells were isolated using a Histopaque-1077 density gradient. Staining used anti-TCRVdelta1 clone TS8.2, anti-TCRVdelta2 clone B6, anti-CD3 clone HIT3a and anti-TCRalphabeta clone IP26 antibodies. This clonotype originated in a girl less than two years old who had congenital heart surgery. The sample was Vdelta1+ gamma-delta thymocytes from the thymus. The sample's cell subset or site label, decoded: FACS-sorted CD3+ TCRalphabeta- TCRVdelta1+ TCRVdelta2- thymocytes. The chain is made from TRGV9 and TRGJ1 or TRGJ2. The CDR3 corresponds to CALWEVIYKKLF. DNA sequence: TGTGCCTTGTGGGAGGTGATCTATAAGAAACTCTTT.